The next 27 T cell receptor beta chains were all read from a single sample in a study of metastatic and nonmetastatic thyroid tumors. No treatment had been given to any patient before thyroid surgery. TCRdb re-called clones from the PCR reads using MiXCR. In the table there are roughly 32,000 clones, around 7% of which are singletons. The sequenced material came from blood. These receptors all come from a female donor with papillary thyroid cancer or a benign thyroid nodule (not recorded which). Some clones in this sample may be carry-over from other donors' samples.

This clone was seen repeatedly, ten times or more. The sample has other DNA sequences that encode this CDR3 too. The rearrangement joins TRBV2 to TRBJ1-1; tentative D call: TRBD1 (5 bases). The CDR3 sequence is 14 residues long. V was trimmed by 6 bases and J by 6 bases, leaving 17 bases between them. Germline V gene data show CDR1 as SNHLY and CDR2 as FYNNEI. DNA of the CDR3: TGTGCCAGCAGCGACTCAATACAGGTCCCTGAAGCTTTCTTT. Translated, it gives CASSDSIQVPEAFF.

There are many counts of this clone. Mismatch with germline at one junction end may stem from a read error. The chain employs TRBV7-2 and TRBJ2-7, with a weak D call TRBD1 (6 bases). This CDR3 is built from 10 residues. Germline V lookup: CDR1 SGHTA, CDR2 FQGNSA. CDR3 nucleotides: TGTGCCAGCAGCCCAAAGGACAGTACATTC. Protein: CASSPKDSTF. The whole variable domain, filled in from reference TRBV7-2 and TRBJ2-7, reads GAGVSQSPSNKVTEKGKDVELRCDPISGHTALYWYRQSLGQGLEFLIYFQGNSAPDKSGLPSDRFSAERTGGSVSTLTIQRTQQEDSAVYLCASSPKDSTFGPGTRLTVT.

This clone was counted at least ten times. The chain recombines TRBV7-9 with TRBJ2-1; no definite D call. The V gene lost 5 bases and the J gene lost 3 bases, with 14 bases spanning the gap. The germline V gene encodes CDR1 SEHNR and CDR2 FQNEAQ (reference sequence). This CDR3 comprises 15 residues. This chain's CDR3 is CASSDIRGRYNEQFF. As DNA, the CDR3 is TGTGCCAGCAGCGACATACGAGGACGCTACAATGAGCAGTTCTTC.

Comment on this clone: At one end, the junction sequence differs from germline, possibly due to a read error. The V call is TRBV6-1, the J call TRBJ2-3, with TRBD1 matching 7 bases. The CDR3 runs 15 residues. CDR1 and CDR2 (germline): MNHNS, SASEGT. The CDR3 sequence is CASSRGQSFGDTQYF. CDR3 DNA sequence: TGTGCCAGCAGTAGGGGACAGTCCTTCGGGGATACGCAGTACTTT.

Many counts were recorded for this clone. V gene TRBV20-1 combines with J gene TRBJ2-2, with D perhaps TRBD2 (6 bases). The CDR3 runs to 11 residues. From germline, CDR1 is DFQATT and CDR2 SNEGSKA (reference sequence). V was pared by 4 bases and J by 10 bases, with 10 bases between. Here the CDR3 DNA reads TGCAGTGCTATTTCGCGGGAGGAGCTGTTTTTT. It specifies CSAISREELFF.

This clone is labeled medium-sized. This chain joins TRBV12-3 or TRBV12-4 and TRBJ2-7, with unresolved D. This CDR3 region has 13 residues. V lost 4 bases, J lost 9 bases, and 16 bases lay in between. CDR3 nucleotide sequence: TGTGCCAGCAGTTCACCAAGAGAAGGATGGCAGTACTTC. Translation gives CASSSPREGWQYF.

Only a few counts were recorded for this clone. The chain uses TRBV5-4 and TRBJ2-7; possibly TRBD2 for D (6 bases). CDR1 is SGHNT, CDR2 YYREEE, per germline (reference sequence). This CDR3 is built from 12 residues. Trimming left V 4 bases short and J 5 bases short, with 10 bases between. The DNA of the CDR3 is TGTGCCAGCAGCGGGAGGAGAGACGAGCAGTACTTC. Amino acids: CASSGRRDEQYF.

This clone was detected ten times or more. The V and J genes are TRBV5-1 and TRBJ1-5; maybe TRBD1 (6 bases). The CDR3 sequence is 16 residues long. Germline V gene sequence: CDR1 SGHRS, CDR2 YFSETQ. V lost 5 bases and J lost 4, with 19 bases in between. The CDR3 reads CASRSGVGGQNQPQHF. CDR3 nucleotides: TGCGCCAGCAGATCTGGGGTGGGGGGGCAGAATCAGCCCCAGCATTTT.

This clone was seen many times. V is TRBV5-6 and J is TRBJ1-6, with TRBD1 identical over 10 bases. J lost 0 bases, V lost 3 bases, and 6 bases had no gene match. The CDR3 is made up of 18 amino acids. Per the germline V gene, CDR1 is SGHDT and CDR2 is YYEEEE. CDR3 protein: CASSSLTGGPSYNSPLHF. CDR3 DNA: TGTGCCAGCAGCTCCTTGACAGGGGGCCCCTCCTATAATTCACCCCTCCACTTT.

The sample holds many counts of this clone. V and J are TRBV7-8 and TRBJ2-3; no clear D. Trimming took 2 bases from V and 3 from J, leaving 3 bases between them. Germline V gene sequence: CDR1 SGHVS, CDR2 FQNEAQ. The CDR3 length is 12 residues. CDR3 bases: TGTGCCAGCAGCTTATGGACAGATACGCAGTATTTT. Translated, it gives CASSLWTDTQYF.

The chain employs TRBV6-1 and TRBJ1-1; D is ambiguous. CDR3 length: 13 residues. The germline CDR1 and CDR2 sequences are MNHNS and SASEGT. V was cut by 5 bases and J by 7 bases, with 14 bases left in between. This chain's CDR3 is CASSKTLKGEAFF. The DNA of the CDR3 is TGTGCCAGCAGTAAAACTTTGAAGGGTGAAGCTTTCTTT.

This clone was seen repeatedly, ten times or more. The chain recombines TRBV6-2 or TRBV6-3 with TRBJ1-4, with 8 bases matching TRBD1. Per germline, CDR1 MNHEY and CDR2 SVGEGT. V lost 7 bases and J lost 8; bases outside the gene matches: 12. The CDR3 extends over 15 amino acids. CDR3 loop: CASTPADRVKEKLFF. The CDR3 bases are TGTGCCAGCACCCCGGCGGACAGGGTTAAGGAAAAACTGTTTTTT.

V gene TRBV7-2 combines with J gene TRBJ1-6; D gene ambiguous. CDR3 length: 15 amino acids. V dropped 6 bases and J dropped 2 bases, with 11 bases sitting between them. Germline lookup yields CDR1 SGHTA and CDR2 FQGNSA. CDR3 protein: CASSMGETYNSPLHF. The DNA for the CDR3 is TGTGCCAGCAGTATGGGTGAAACCTATAATTCACCCCTCCACTTT.

This clone was seen at least ten times. The J gene is TRBJ1-5, the V gene TRBV7-6; 7 positions match TRBD1. V gave up 7 bases and J gave up 4 bases; unmatched junction bases: 7. The germline gives CDR1 SGHVS, CDR2 FNYEAQ. The CDR3 contains 14 residues. This chain's CDR3 is CASTHDRANQPQHF. The CDR3 DNA reads TGTGCCAGCACCCACGACAGGGCGAATCAGCCCCAGCATTTT.

This clone was observed many times. The chain employs TRBV30 and TRBJ2-3, with D unclear. This CDR3 is 13 amino acids long. V lost 2 bases and J 3 bases, leaving 9 bases between the germline ends. Germline assignment: CDR1 GTSNPN and CDR2 SVGIG (reference sequence). The CDR3 DNA reads TGTGCCTGGAGTACAGAGACAACAGATACGCAGTATTTT. Its translation is CAWSTETTDTQYF.

This clone has a count of ten or more. CDR3 sequence (DNA): TGTGCCAGCAGCCGGGACAGGGGATACTACGAGCAGTACTTC. This codes for CASSRDRGYYEQYF. The J gene is TRBJ2-7, the V gene TRBV11-2; 10 bases are shared with TRBD1. CDR1 and CDR2 (germline): SGHAT, FQNNGV. V shed 5 bases, J shed 3 bases, and the junction held 4 bases outside the gene matches. The CDR3 spans 14 residues.

The chain couples TRBV7-2 to TRBJ1-5; no definite D call. The CDR3 covers 14 residues. V was clipped by 4 bases and J by 3 bases, with 10 bases between them. Germline lookup yields CDR1 SGHTA and CDR2 FQGNSA. This CDR3 is CASSSYMVNQPQHF. In nucleotides, the CDR3 is TGTGCCAGCAGCTCCTACATGGTCAATCAGCCCCAGCATTTT.

This clone appeared a few times. A read error may explain this, as a much larger clone is one base away. The chain combines TRBV6-5 with TRBJ1-2; 7 bases match TRBD1. The CDR3 has 14 residues. Germline V gives CDR1 MNHEY, CDR2 SVGAGI. CDR3 sequence: CASSYRGHNYGYTF. For the CDR3, the DNA is TGTGCCAGCAGCTACAGGGGCCACAACTACGGCTACACCTTC.

Turning to this clone: A read error may be the cause here, since a much bigger clone is one base away. V and J are TRBV5-1 and TRBJ2-5; no clear D gene. This CDR3 is 12 amino acids long. V lost 1 base and J lost 5, with 6 bases in between. The germline V gene encodes CDR1 SGHRS and CDR2 YFSETQ. The CDR3 loop is CASSLWWETQYF. DNA for the CDR3: TGCGCCAGCAGCTTGTGGTGGGAGACCCAGTACTTC.

This clone has ten or more counts. The rearrangement joins TRBV7-9 to TRBJ1-2; 9 nucleotides align to TRBD1. Germline assignment: CDR1 SEHNR and CDR2 FQNEAQ (reference sequence). The J segment lost 8 bases and the V segment lost 5 bases, leaving 9 bases of the junction unmatched. The CDR3 loop spans 14 amino acids. This CDR3 reads CASSPMGQGKGYTF. The CDR3 nucleotides read TGTGCCAGCAGCCCTATGGGACAGGGAAAAGGCTACACCTTC.

This clone was found many times. The rearrangement joins TRBV27 to TRBJ2-2; possibly TRBD2 for D (5 bases). From germline, CDR1 is MNHEY and CDR2 SMNVEV (reference sequence). This CDR3 is 13 amino acids long. V lost 4 bases and J lost 4, with 7 bases in between. CDR3 sequence (DNA): TGTGCCAGCAGTTGGGAGCGCACCGGGGAGCTGTTTTTT. Translation: CASSWERTGELFF.

This clone was detected ten times or more. A much larger clone differs by one base, so this may be a read error. The rearrangement links TRBV28 to TRBJ2-1; D unresolved. The CDR3 runs 14 residues. V was shortened by 5 bases and J by 4 bases, with 12 bases between the two germline ends. The germline V gene encodes CDR1 MDHEN and CDR2 SYDVKM. This chain's CDR3 is CASSLPYGYNEQFF. CDR3 bases: TGTGCCAGCAGTCTACCTTACGGTTACAATGAGCAGTTCTTC.

The sample holds many counts of this clone. The chain employs TRBV27 and TRBJ1-6; D is unclear. Between the trimmed V and J ends, which lost 1 base and 11 bases, there was a span of 12 bases. The CDR3 extends over 14 amino acids. The germline CDR1 and CDR2 sequences are MNHEY and SMNVEV (reference sequence). CDR3 nucleotides: TGTGCCAGCAGTTTATTGGACTCCATGACACCCCTCCACTTT. Translating gives CASSLLDSMTPLHF.

This clone showed up many times. J is TRBJ2-2 and V is TRBV9; D gene uncertain. V gave up 0 bases and J gave up 4 bases, with 7 bases separating them. The germline V gene has CDR1 SGDLS and CDR2 YYNGEE. The CDR3 has 14 residues. The CDR3 is CASSVVSGTGELFF. The CDR3, as DNA: TGTGCCAGCAGCGTAGTGAGTGGCACCGGGGAGCTGTTTTTT.

This clone was recorded at least ten times. This chain links TRBV27 with TRBJ1-4; 8 nucleotides agree with TRBD1. CDR3 size: 15 residues. The trim removed 5 bases at V and 7 bases at J, leaving 9 bases unmatched. Germline CDR1 and CDR2: MNHEY and SMNVEV (reference sequence). CDR3 nucleotides: TGTGCCAGCAGTCCGCCCGGACAGGGCACTGAAAAACTGTTTTTT. Translated, it gives CASSPPGQGTEKLFF.

The chain links TRBV3-1 to TRBJ2-1; 7 bases map to TRBD2. The ends lost 4 bases at V and 7 bases at J; junction bases unmatched: 10. CDR1 LGHDT and CDR2 YNNKEL come from the germline V gene (reference sequence). This CDR3 is built from 15 residues. This CDR3 is CASSRIAGDRNEQFF. DNA of the CDR3: TGTGCCAGCAGCCGCATCGCGGGAGATCGAAATGAGCAGTTCTTC.

There are many counts of this clone. The same CDR3 arises from other DNA sequences in this sample as well. The chain is built from TRBV9 and TRBJ2-1; no clear D gene. The CDR3 spans 13 residues. Germline V lookup: CDR1 SGDLS, CDR2 YYNGEE. The ends were cut back, 2 bases at V and 0 bases at J, with 3 bases in the middle. The chain's CDR3 is CASSVGSYNEQFF. As DNA, the CDR3 is TGTGCCAGCAGCGTTGGCTCCTACAATGAGCAGTTCTTC.